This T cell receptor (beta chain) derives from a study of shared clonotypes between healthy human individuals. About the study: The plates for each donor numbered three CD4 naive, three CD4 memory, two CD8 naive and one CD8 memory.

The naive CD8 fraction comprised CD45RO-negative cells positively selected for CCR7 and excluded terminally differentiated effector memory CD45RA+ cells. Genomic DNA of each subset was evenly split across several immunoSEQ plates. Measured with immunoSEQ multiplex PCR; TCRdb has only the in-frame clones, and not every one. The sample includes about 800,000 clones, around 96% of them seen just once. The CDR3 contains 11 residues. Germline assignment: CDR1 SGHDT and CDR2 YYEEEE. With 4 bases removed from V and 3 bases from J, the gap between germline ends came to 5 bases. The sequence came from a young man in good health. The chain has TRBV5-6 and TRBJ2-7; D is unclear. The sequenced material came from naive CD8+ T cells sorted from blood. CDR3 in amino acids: CASSTDYEQYF. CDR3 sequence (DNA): TGTGCCAGCAGCACCGACTACGAGCAGTACTTC.